The clone carrying this TCR beta chain was found once. Produced via immunoSEQ multiplex PCR; TCRdb's table is partial and in-frame only. The sample has 50,000 or so clones; approximately 92% are singletons. This record comes from a study of T cell changes during pregnancy in multiple sclerosis. The sample here was CD4+ T cells from peripheral blood mononuclear cells, taken before pregnancy. This TCR derives from a female donor with multiple sclerosis, enrolled in a pregnancy study.

In DNA, the CDR3 is TGTGCCAGCAGCATCTTAGCGGGAGGGCCTACAGATACGCAGTATTTT. Its translation: CASSILAGGPTDTQYF. The J gene is TRBJ2-3, the V gene TRBV6-4; 11 bases agree with TRBD2. The J segment lost 3 bases and the V segment lost 6 bases, leaving 8 bases of the junction unmatched. The CDR3 has 16 amino acids. Germline values: CDR1 MRHNA, CDR2 SNTAGT.